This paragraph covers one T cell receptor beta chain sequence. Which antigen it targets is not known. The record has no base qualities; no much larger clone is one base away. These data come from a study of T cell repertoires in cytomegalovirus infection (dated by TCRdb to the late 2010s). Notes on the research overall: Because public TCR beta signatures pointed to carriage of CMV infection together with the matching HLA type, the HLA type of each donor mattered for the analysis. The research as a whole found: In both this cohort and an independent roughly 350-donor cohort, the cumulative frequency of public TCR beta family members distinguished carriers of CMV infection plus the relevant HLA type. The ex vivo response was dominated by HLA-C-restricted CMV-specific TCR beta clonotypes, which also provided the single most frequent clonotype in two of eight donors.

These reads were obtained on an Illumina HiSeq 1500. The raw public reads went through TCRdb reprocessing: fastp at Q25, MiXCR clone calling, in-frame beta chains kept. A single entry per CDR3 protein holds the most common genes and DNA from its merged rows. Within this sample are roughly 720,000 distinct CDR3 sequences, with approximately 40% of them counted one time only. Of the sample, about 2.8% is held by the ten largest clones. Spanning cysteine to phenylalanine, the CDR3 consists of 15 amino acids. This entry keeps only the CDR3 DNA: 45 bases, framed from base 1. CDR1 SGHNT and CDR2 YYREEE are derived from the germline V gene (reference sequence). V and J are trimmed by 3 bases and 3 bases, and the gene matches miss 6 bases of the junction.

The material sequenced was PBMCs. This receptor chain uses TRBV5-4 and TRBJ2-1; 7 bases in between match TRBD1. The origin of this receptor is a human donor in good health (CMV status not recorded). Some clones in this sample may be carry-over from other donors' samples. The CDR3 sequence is CASSSPRDSYNEQFF. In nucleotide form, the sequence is TGTGCCAGCAGCTCTCCCCGGGACAGCTACAATGAGCAGTTCTTC.